One T cell receptor beta chain is described in this entry. The antigen is not known. Individual cDNA molecules carried attached unique molecular identifiers. TCRdb reprocessed the 5' RACE reads with MiXCR, giving one entry per CDR3 protein. This sample yields 74,000 or so distinct CDR3 sequences, of which 9.5% to 15% are seen a single time; about 1.1% belongs to the top ten. V was trimmed by 2 bases and J by 8 bases, leaving 7 bases between them. The CDR3 totals 12 residues. Looked up from germline, CDR1 is KGHSH and CDR2 is LQKENI. This record belongs to a study of early T cells in non-severe SARS-CoV-2 infection. For the study at large: Chains were unpaired, as sequencing was done on bulk RNA from unsorted whole blood.

Study results and limitations: The VDJdb matching leaned toward anti-spike CD8 responses and overlooked private and CD4 specificities.

This TCR derives from an adult who was a healthcare worker with PCR-confirmed SARS-CoV-2 infection or an uninfected control (not recorded which). Sequenced: whole blood. The V and J genes are TRBV18 and TRBJ2-1; D may be TRBD1 (6 bases). This CDR3 reads CASSPGGHEQFF. DNA of the CDR3: TGTGCCAGCTCACCAGGGGGCCATGAGCAGTTCTTC.